This entry describes one T cell receptor (beta chain). Its antigen is not identified. TCRdb re-analysed the 5' RACE reads in MiXCR, keeping a single row per CDR3 protein. The data show roughly 580,000 distinct CDR3 sequences, approximately 18% seen once. These data are taken from a study of T-cell memory formation after mild COVID-19. General study points: Cross-reactive memory appears to have joined, as suggested by some responding clones showing up in pre-infection memory. Among contracting clones, CD4+ were mainly CM/EM and CD8+ enriched in EMRA.

V shed 4 bases and J shed 3 bases, with 17 bases lying between them. Germline V gene lookup returns CDR1 SGHAT and CDR2 FQDESV (reference sequence). The length of the CDR3 is 16 residues. The TCR originated in an adult woman who had mild COVID-19 (a few samples of this study predate the infection). Cell type and time point are not known. Sample: PBMCs or a T cell subset sorted from them (not recorded which). The chain carries TRBV11-1 and TRBJ2-3; possibly TRBD1 or TRBD2 for D (5 bases each). The CDR3 is CASSYSGTEVTDTQYF. CDR3 nucleotides: TGTGCCAGCAGCTATTCCGGGACGGAAGTGACAGATACGCAGTATTTT.